Listed below are T cell receptor beta chains from one sample, sequenced in a study of shared clonotypes between healthy human individuals. Sequenced by immunoSEQ multiplex PCR; TCRdb stores in-frame clones only, minus some. The sample lists about 2.1 million clones, 93% seen once, with over 1.5% in the top ten. What was sequenced was naive CD8+ T cells from PBMCs. The receptors derive from a man between 18 and 35 years old in good health. Some clones in this sample may be carry-over from other donors' samples. CDR3s include the opening cysteine and the closing phenylalanine or tryptophan. The order of the fields is CDR3 length, clone size, V gene, D gene, J gene, CDR3 protein, CDR3 DNA. D genes are given only for firm matches. Size is omitted from some rows. Given values are once, few, many or a class for expanded clones.

CDR3 length: 13
clone size: NA
V gene: TRBV11-2
D gene: TRBD2
J gene: TRBJ2-1
CDR3 protein: CASTLADYNEQFF
CDR3 DNA: TGTGCCAGCACGCTAGCGGATTACAATGAGCAGTTCTTC

CDR3 length: 15
clone size: NA
V gene: TRBV29-1
D gene: NA
J gene: TRBJ1-1
CDR3 protein: CSARVLGGRDTEAFF
CDR3 DNA: TGCAGCGCCCGGGTCCTCGGGGGCAGGGACACTGAAGCTTTCTTT

CDR3 length: 17
clone size: NA
V gene: TRBV5-1
D gene: TRBD1
J gene: TRBJ2-7
CDR3 protein: CASSSQGDKVFSYEQYF
CDR3 DNA: TGCGCCAGCAGCTCCCAGGGGGACAAGGTCTTCTCCTACGAGCAGTACTTC

CDR3 length: 15
clone size: NA
V gene: TRBV7-2
D gene: NA
J gene: TRBJ1-4
CDR3 protein: CASSLWAATNEKLFF
CDR3 DNA: TGTGCCAGCAGCTTATGGGCGGCAACTAATGAAAAACTGTTTTTT

CDR3 length: 16
clone size: NA
V gene: TRBV11-2
D gene: NA
J gene: TRBJ1-1
CDR3 protein: CASSTRDPSQNTEAFF
CDR3 DNA: TGTGCCAGCAGCACCCGGGACCCAAGCCAGAACACTGAAGCTTTCTTT

CDR3 length: 14
clone size: NA
V gene: TRBV2
D gene: NA
J gene: TRBJ1-2
CDR3 protein: CASSESGVGDGYTF
CDR3 DNA: TGTGCCAGCAGTGAATCGGGGGTGGGTGATGGCTACACCTTC

CDR3 length: 13
clone size: once
V gene: TRBV25-1
D gene: NA
J gene: TRBJ2-5
CDR3 protein: CASSEASQETQYF
CDR3 DNA: TGTGCCAGCAGTGAAGCCAGCCAAGAGACCCAGTACTTC

CDR3 length: 13
clone size: NA
V gene: TRBV5-1
D gene: NA
J gene: TRBJ2-7
CDR3 protein: CASSLDGTYEQYF
CDR3 DNA: TGCGCCAGCAGCCTGGACGGGACCTACGAGCAGTACTTC

CDR3 length: 13
clone size: NA
V gene: TRBV2
D gene: NA
J gene: TRBJ2-6
CDR3 protein: CASSDLGANVLTF
CDR3 DNA: TGTGCCAGCAGCGATCTCGGGGCCAACGTCCTGACTTTC

CDR3 length: 15
clone size: NA
V gene: TRBV6-5
D gene: TRBD1
J gene: TRBJ1-4
CDR3 protein: CASSSTGALSEKLFF
CDR3 DNA: TGTGCCAGCAGTTCCACAGGGGCGTTAAGTGAAAAACTGTTTTTT